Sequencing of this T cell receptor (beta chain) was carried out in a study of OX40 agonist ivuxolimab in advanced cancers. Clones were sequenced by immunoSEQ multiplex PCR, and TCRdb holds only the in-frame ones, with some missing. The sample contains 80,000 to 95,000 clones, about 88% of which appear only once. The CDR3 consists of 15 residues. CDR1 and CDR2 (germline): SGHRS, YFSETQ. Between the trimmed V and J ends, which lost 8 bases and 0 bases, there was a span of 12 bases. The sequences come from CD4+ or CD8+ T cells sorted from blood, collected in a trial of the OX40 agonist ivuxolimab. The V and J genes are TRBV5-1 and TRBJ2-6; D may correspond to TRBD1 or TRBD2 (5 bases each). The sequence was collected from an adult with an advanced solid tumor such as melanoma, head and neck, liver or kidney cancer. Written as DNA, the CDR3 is TGCGCCAGTGGGGACGCCCGCTCTGGGGCCAACGTCCTGACTTTC. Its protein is CASGDARSGANVLTF.